This TCR beta chain derives from a study of CD8 T cells in Susac syndrome. Study background: Eight or nine of the sequenced Susac syndrome patients were in remission, and more than 5 had active disease. General observations from the study: In its TCR sequencing and HLA analysis, the study acknowledged that the number of individuals was relatively small. CD4+ repertoires of Susac syndrome patients lacked detectable clonal expansion.

Random-hexamer reverse transcription was applied to about 0.45 to 1 ug RNA. TCRdb re-derived calls from the immunoSEQ multiplex PCR reads in MiXCR, one entry per CDR3 protein. The sample lists 77,000 or so distinct CDR3 sequences, 85% to 95% occurring once. The V end was cut by 2 bases, the J end by 5 bases, with 14 bases between. Looked up from germline, CDR1 is KGHSH and CDR2 is LQKENI. The CDR3 covers 15 residues. Concerning this clonotype itself: Its antigen remains unidentified.

The receptor was derived from a human donor with Susac syndrome. Sequenced material: CD4+ T cells from PBMCs. The chain joins TRBV18 to TRBJ2-3; D might be TRBD2 (7 bases). The CDR3 nucleotides read TGTGCCAGCTCACCAGCCGGGGGGCCTGGAGATACGCAGTATTTT. This gives the protein CASSPAGGPGDTQYF.